The present T cell receptor beta chain was sequenced within a study of blood T cell repertoires in COVID-19. The CDR3 totals 15 residues. The germline V gene has CDR1 MDHEN and CDR2 SYDVKM. Trimming cost V 7 bases and J 7 bases, with 22 bases left between them. TCRdb keeps only in-frame clones here, not all; method: immunoSEQ multiplex PCR. This sample has 100,000 to 150,000 clones; about 81% occur once, and the top ten carry approximately 17%. The sequence came from a man younger than 40 with COVID-19, enrolled during active disease. V is TRBV28 and J is TRBJ1-2; TRBD1 might be the D (6 bases). The sample was peripheral blood. CDR3 sequence: CASTSKGGGVGGYTF. In nucleotides, the CDR3 is TGTGCCAGCACCAGCAAGGGGGGGGGTGTCGGTGGCTACACCTTC.